A single sample is the source of the 9 T cell receptor beta chains below, sequenced in a study of blood T cell repertoires in COVID-19. Clones were sequenced by immunoSEQ multiplex PCR, and TCRdb holds only the in-frame ones, with some missing. The data show about 220,000 clones, 80% to 85% seen once. Sequenced material: peripheral blood. These receptors originate from a woman under 40 who had recovered from COVID-19.

In this sample, this clone turned up once. J is TRBJ2-2 and V is TRBV11-2, with TRBD2 identical over 13 bases. Germline lookup yields CDR1 SGHAT and CDR2 FQNNGV. This CDR3 has 19 amino acids. V gave up 5 bases and J gave up 4 bases; unmatched junction bases: 13. The CDR3 spells CASSPWTSGRVDGTGELFF. CDR3 bases: TGTGCCAGCAGCCCGTGGACTAGCGGGAGAGTCGACGGCACCGGGGAGCTGTTTTTT.

This sequence joins TRBV10-1 and TRBJ1-2, with D possibly TRBD1 on 5 matching bases. From germline, CDR1 is WNHNN and CDR2 SYGVQD (reference sequence). CDR3 length equals 15 residues. The V and J ends lost 2 bases and 3 bases respectively, with 13 bases between them. The CDR3 sequence is CASSEKPGNHYGYTF. The DNA for the CDR3 is TGCGCCAGCAGTGAGAAGCCAGGGAATCACTATGGCTACACCTTC.

The V and J genes are TRBV24-1 and TRBJ1-1; 8 bases agree with TRBD1. Germline V gene data show CDR1 as KGHDR and CDR2 as SFDVKD. V trimming: 4 bases; J trimming: 1 base; junction bases outside the gene matches: 4. The CDR3 has 15 residues. The CDR3 bases are TGTGCCACCAGTGAAACCGGGACAGGGAACACTGAAGCTTTCTTT. Its protein is CATSETGTGNTEAFF.

V gene TRBV7-3 combines with J gene TRBJ2-3, with 9 bases aligning to TRBD2. Looked up from germline, CDR1 is SGHTA and CDR2 is FQGTGA. CDR3 length: 17 amino acids. Germline trimming cut 5 bases from V and 0 bases from J; bases unmatched to any gene: 9. In DNA, the CDR3 is TGTGCCAGCAGCGAAGCGGGACTAGCTGTTAGCACAGATACGCAGTATTTT. Protein product: CASSEAGLAVSTDTQYF.

This chain uses TRBV9 with TRBJ2-7, with D possibly TRBD2 on 5 matching bases. The CDR3 contains 15 residues. The V end lost 0 bases, the J end lost 5 bases, and 15 bases lay between the germline ends. CDR1 is SGDLS and CDR2 is YYNGEE in the germline V gene. In DNA form, the CDR3 reads TGTGCCAGCAGCGTAGGGGCTAGCAGTTACGACGAGCAGTACTTC. Protein sequence: CASSVGASSYDEQYF.

The chain is built from TRBV7-3 and TRBJ2-3; 9 bases align to TRBD2. The V segment lost 5 bases and the J segment 5 bases; nucleotides outside the gene matches: 11. This CDR3 is 16 amino acids long. Per the germline V gene, CDR1 is SGHTA and CDR2 is FQGTGA. For the CDR3, the DNA is TGTGCCAGCAGCGCAACTAGCGGGCCCCCGGAAGATACGCAGTATTTT. Its protein is CASSATSGPPEDTQYF.

DNA of the CDR3: TGTGCCTGGAGTGTACCGGCAGGGTACAATGGCTACACCTTC. Protein: CAWSVPAGYNGYTF. The chain carries TRBV30 and TRBJ1-2; possible D gene TRBD1, 5 bases. CDR3 length equals 14 residues. The V gene lost 0 bases and the J gene lost 6 bases, with 14 bases spanning the gap. Germline V gives CDR1 GTSNPN, CDR2 SVGIG (reference sequence).

The chain couples TRBV29-1 to TRBJ2-1; TRBD2 aligns across 14 bases. CDR1 SQVTM and CDR2 ANQGSEA come from the germline V gene. The CDR3 runs 18 residues. V dropped 6 bases and J dropped 4; count of bases not matched to a gene: 14. This CDR3 reads CSVVPPGTSGSLYNEQFF. CDR3 nucleotides: TGCAGCGTAGTACCACCGGGGACTAGCGGGAGTTTGTACAATGAGCAGTTCTTC.

This clone has a single count. The genes are TRBV30 and TRBJ1-5; 10 nucleotides align to TRBD1. Germline CDR1 GTSNPN, CDR2 SVGIG (reference sequence). V was pared by 0 bases and J by 4 bases, with 3 bases of the junction left unmatched. The CDR3 covers 15 residues. CDR3 protein: CAWSVKGQGNQPQHF. DNA of the CDR3: TGTGCCTGGAGTGTAAAGGGACAGGGGAATCAGCCCCAGCATTTT.